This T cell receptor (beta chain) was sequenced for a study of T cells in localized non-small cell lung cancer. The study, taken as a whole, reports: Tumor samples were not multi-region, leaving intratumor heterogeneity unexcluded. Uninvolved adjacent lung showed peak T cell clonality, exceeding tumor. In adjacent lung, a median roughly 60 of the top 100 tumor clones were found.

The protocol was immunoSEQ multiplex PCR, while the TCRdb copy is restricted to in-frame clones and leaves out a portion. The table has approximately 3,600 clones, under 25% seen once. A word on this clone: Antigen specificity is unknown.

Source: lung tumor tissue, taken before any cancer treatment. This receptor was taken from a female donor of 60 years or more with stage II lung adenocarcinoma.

CDR3 sequence reads: CASSSGPDLYPGPGELFF. DNA for the CDR3: TGTGCCAGCAGCTCGGGCCCGGACTTATACCCGGGGCCCGGGGAGCTGTTTTTT. The V call is TRBV11-3, the J call TRBJ2-2; the D gene could be TRBD1 or TRBD2 (5 bases each). Trimming removed 4 bases from V and 6 bases from J, with 24 bases in between. The germline V gene encodes CDR1 SGHNT and CDR2 YENEEA. This CDR3 has 18 amino acids.